The entry that follows covers one T cell receptor beta chain sequence. Its antigen is unknown. The sample is drawn from a study of OX40 agonist ivuxolimab in advanced cancers. On the study more broadly: All patients had ivuxolimab intravenously every 2 weeks at 0.01 to 10 mg/kg.

The CDR3 consists of 15 residues. Trimming at V came to 3 bases and at J to 2 bases, leaving 4 bases not matched to a gene. CDR1 and CDR2 (germline): KGHSH, LQKENI. The repertoire was sequenced with immunoSEQ multiplex PCR; TCRdb's copy has only in-frame clones and lacks some. This sample carries about 88,000 clones, roughly 89% of them seen once, and the ten largest clones take 1.5% to 2%. The study's findings and limits: Some patients who did not respond also had low normalized T-cell clonal expansion. In general, CD8+ T cells held more expanded clones than CD4+ did, on average. Partial responders receiving 0.1-3.0 mg/kg showed among the lowest clonal expansion.

This clonotype originated in an adult with an advanced solid tumor such as melanoma, head and neck, liver or kidney cancer. The genes are TRBV18 and TRBJ1-5, with 7 bases identical to TRBD1. This material consisted of CD4+ or CD8+ T cells sorted from blood, taken in a trial of the OX40 agonist ivuxolimab. The CDR3 nucleotides read TGTGCCAGCTCACCGAGACAGGGCGGCAATCAGCCCCAGCATTTT. It is translated as CASSPRQGGNQPQHF.